A single TCR beta chain is shown here with its context. The data stem from a study of cytomegalovirus exposure and HLA in healthy donors. The wider study: Sequencing of about 200 million T cells in an earlier analysis found 120 million or so unique TCR beta sequences. Inside one of the first data releases sat about 85 million unique TCRs taken from HLA-typed donors.

This CDR3 comprises 14 residues. Germline CDR1 SGHNT, CDR2 YYREEE (reference sequence). V shed 3 bases, J shed 5 bases, and the junction held 1 base outside the gene matches. A multiplex PCR was run with 60 Vbeta primers and 13 Jbeta primers. This table comes from immunoSEQ multiplex PCR, and its TCRdb copy is limited to in-frame clones, with some not included. The sample includes 150,000 to 200,000 clones, approximately 70% of them seen just once. Every donor was a healthy person donating bone marrow. The clonotype originates from a man in his forties or fifties in good health and CMV-seropositive. The chain links TRBV5-4 to TRBJ1-4, with 10 bases lining up with TRBD1. Sample: PBMCs. CDR3 sequence reads: CASSSDRGNEKLFF. CDR3 bases: TGTGCCAGCAGCTCGGACAGGGGGAATGAAAAACTGTTTTTT.